Shown below are 5 T cell receptor beta chains from a single sample sequenced in a study of blood T cell repertoires in COVID-19. The table came from immunoSEQ multiplex PCR; TCRdb's copy has only in-frame clones and leaves some out. This sample has some 200,000 clones, with 85% to 90% found just once. Sequencing was performed on peripheral blood. The receptors originated from a woman aged 18-29 years who had recovered from COVID-19.

The chain couples TRBV19 to TRBJ1-2; 9 bases are a match to TRBD1. Trimming took 3 bases from V and 8 from J; bases not matched to a gene: 13. CDR1 is LNHDA, CDR2 SQIVND, per germline (reference sequence). This CDR3 has 16 residues. The CDR3 region is CASSIDHTHRGRGYTF. The CDR3 DNA reads TGTGCCAGTAGTATTGACCACACACACAGGGGGCGAGGCTACACCTTC.

V and J are TRBV4-3 and TRBJ1-1; no firm D call. This CDR3 comprises 15 residues. Germline values: CDR1 LGHNA, CDR2 YSLEER. V lost 0 bases, J lost 5 bases, and 13 bases lay in between. CDR3 protein: CASSQDGTPGTEAFF. The DNA for the CDR3 is TGCGCCAGCAGCCAAGATGGTACCCCGGGGACTGAAGCTTTCTTT.

V is TRBV7-2 and J is TRBJ2-1; 11 positions agree with TRBD2. With 5 bases clipped from V and 9 bases from J, the junction kept 9 bases outside the gene matches. Per germline, CDR1 SGHTA and CDR2 FQGNSA. The CDR3 is 15 residues long. The CDR3 bases are TGTGCCAGCAGCGCCATCGGGCTAGCGGGAGGTGAGCAGTTCTTC. It specifies CASSAIGLAGGEQFF.

V usage is TRBV4-3 and J usage is TRBJ2-1; 10 positions match TRBD1. J was trimmed by 4 bases and V by 4 bases; bases with no gene match: 4. CDR3 size: 15 residues. Looked up from germline, CDR1 is LGHNA and CDR2 is YSLEER. The CDR3 protein is CASSPGTGAYNEQFF. The CDR3 DNA reads TGCGCCAGCAGCCCCGGGACAGGGGCGTACAATGAGCAGTTCTTC.

The sample holds one count of this clone. The rearrangement joins TRBV15 to TRBJ2-3, with D tentatively TRBD2 (7 bases). The V gene's germline CDR1 is LNHNV and CDR2 YYDKDF (reference sequence). V was clipped by 7 bases and J by 4 bases, with 18 bases between them. This CDR3 is 15 amino acids long. The CDR3 spells CATTLGGGPADTQYF. CDR3 coding DNA: TGTGCCACCACCCTAGGGGGGGGGCCGGCAGATACGCAGTATTTT.